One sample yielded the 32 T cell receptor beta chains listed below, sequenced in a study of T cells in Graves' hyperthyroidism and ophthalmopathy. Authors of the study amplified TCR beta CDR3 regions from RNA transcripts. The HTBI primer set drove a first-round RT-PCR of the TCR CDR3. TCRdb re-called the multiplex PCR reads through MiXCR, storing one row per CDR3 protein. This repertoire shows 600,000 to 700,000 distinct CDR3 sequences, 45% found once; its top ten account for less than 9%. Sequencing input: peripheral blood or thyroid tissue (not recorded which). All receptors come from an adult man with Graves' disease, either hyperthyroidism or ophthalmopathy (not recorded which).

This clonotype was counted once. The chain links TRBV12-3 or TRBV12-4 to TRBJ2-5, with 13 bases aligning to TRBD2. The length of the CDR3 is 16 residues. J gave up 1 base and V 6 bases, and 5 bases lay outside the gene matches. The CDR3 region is CASSRTSGGGQETQYF. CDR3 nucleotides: TGTGCCAGCAGCCGGACTAGCGGGGGAGGCCAAGAGACCCAGTACTTC.

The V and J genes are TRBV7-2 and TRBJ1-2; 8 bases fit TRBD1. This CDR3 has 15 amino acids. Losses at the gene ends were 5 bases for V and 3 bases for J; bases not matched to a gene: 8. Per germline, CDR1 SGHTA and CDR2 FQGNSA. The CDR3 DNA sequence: TGTGCCAGCAGCATTGGGGACAGGCGATACTATGGCTACACCTTC. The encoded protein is CASSIGDRRYYGYTF. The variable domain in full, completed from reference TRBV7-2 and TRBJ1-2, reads GAGVSQSPSNKVTEKGKDVELRCDPISGHTALYWYRQSLGQGLEFLIYFQGNSAPDKSGLPSDRFSAERTGGSVSTLTIQRTQQEDSAVYLCASSIGDRRYYGYTFGSGTRLTVV.

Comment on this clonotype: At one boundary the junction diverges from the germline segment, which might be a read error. The CDR3 loop is CAISEAFGRGEQYF. The CDR3 bases are TGTGCCATCAGTGAAGCTTTTGGGAGGGGCGAGCAGTACTTC. The chain couples TRBV6-1 to TRBJ2-7, with TRBD2 matching 7 bases. Per germline, CDR1 MNHNS and CDR2 SASEGT. The CDR3 totals 14 residues.

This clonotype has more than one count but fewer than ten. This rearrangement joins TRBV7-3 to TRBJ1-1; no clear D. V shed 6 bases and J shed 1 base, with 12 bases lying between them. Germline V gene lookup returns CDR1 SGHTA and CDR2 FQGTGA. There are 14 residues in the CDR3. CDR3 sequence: CASSPPPGNTEAFF. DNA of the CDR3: TGTGCCAGCAGTCCCCCCCCGGGGAACACTGAAGCTTTCTTT.

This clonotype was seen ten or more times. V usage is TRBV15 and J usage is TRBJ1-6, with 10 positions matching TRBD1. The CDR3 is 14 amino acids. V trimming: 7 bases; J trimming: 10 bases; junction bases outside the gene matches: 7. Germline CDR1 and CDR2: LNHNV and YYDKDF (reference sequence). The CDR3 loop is CATTTTGGGSPLHF. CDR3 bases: TGTGCCACCACCACGACAGGGGGCGGCTCACCCCTCCACTTT.

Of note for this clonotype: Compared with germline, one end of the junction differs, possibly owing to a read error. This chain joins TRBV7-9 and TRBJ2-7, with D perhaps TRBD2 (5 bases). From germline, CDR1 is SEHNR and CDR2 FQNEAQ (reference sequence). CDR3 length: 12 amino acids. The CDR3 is CASSPPGLSSHF. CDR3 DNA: TGTGCCAGCAGTCCACCCGGACTGAGCTCCCACTTC.

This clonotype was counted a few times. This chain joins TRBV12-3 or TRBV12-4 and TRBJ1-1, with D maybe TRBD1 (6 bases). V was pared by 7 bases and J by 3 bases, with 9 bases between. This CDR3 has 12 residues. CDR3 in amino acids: CASTTGYTEAFF. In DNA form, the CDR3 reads TGTGCCAGCACCACAGGGTACACTGAAGCTTTCTTT.

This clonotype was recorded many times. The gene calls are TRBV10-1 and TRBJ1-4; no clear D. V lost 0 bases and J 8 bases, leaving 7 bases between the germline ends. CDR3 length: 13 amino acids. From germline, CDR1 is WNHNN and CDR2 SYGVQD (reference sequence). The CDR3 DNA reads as TGCGCCAGCAGTGAGTCAGGAAAAGAAAAACTGTTTTTT. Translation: CASSESGKEKLFF.

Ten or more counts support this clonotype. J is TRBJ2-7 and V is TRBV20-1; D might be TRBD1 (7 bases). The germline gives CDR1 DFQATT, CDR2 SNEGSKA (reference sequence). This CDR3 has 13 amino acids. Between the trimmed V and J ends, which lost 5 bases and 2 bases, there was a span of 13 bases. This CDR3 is CSADAGQTYEQYF. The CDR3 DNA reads TGCAGTGCTGACGCGGGACAGACCTACGAGCAGTACTTC.

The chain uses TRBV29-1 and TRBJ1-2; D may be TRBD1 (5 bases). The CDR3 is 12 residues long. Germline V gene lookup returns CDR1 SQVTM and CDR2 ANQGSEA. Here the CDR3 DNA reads TGCAGAGTCACAGGAGCCAACTATGGCTACACCTTC. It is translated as CRVTGANYGYTF.

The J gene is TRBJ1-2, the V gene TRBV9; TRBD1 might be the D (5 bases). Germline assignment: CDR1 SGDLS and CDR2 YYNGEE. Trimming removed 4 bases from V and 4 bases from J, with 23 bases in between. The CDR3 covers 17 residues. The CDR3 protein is CASSLDPHTGSSYGYTF. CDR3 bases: TGTGCCAGCAGCCTCGACCCACACACAGGTAGTAGCTATGGCTACACCTTC. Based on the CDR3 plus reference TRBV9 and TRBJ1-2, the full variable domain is DSGVTQTPKHLITATGQRVTLRCSPRSGDLSVYWYQQSLDQGLQFLIQYYNGEERAKGNILERFSAQQFPDLHSELNLSSLELGDSALYFCASSLDPHTGSSYGYTFGSGTRLTVV.

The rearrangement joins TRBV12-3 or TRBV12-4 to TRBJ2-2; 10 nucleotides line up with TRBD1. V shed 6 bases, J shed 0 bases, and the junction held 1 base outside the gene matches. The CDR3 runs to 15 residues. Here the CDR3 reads CASSGQGANTGELFF. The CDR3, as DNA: TGTGCCAGCAGCGGACAGGGGGCGAACACCGGGGAGCTGTTTTTT.

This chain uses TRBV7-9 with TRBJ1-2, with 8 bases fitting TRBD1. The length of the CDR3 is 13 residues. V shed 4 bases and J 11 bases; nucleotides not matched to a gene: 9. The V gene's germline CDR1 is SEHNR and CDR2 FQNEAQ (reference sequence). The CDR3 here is CASSSRRTGGYTF. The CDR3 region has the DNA TGTGCCAGCAGCTCTAGAAGAACAGGGGGATACACCTTC.

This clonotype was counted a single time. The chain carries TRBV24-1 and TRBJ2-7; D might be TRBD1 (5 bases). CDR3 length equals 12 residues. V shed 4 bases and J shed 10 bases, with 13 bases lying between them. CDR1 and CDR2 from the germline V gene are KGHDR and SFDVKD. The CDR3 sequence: CATSEAGWDQYF. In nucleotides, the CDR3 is TGTGCCACCAGTGAGGCAGGGTGGGATCAGTACTTC.

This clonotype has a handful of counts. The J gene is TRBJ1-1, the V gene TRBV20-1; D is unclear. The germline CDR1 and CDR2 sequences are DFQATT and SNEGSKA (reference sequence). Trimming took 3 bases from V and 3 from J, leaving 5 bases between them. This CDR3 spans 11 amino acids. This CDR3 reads CSASKDTEAFF. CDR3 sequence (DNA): TGCAGTGCTAGTAAAGACACTGAAGCTTTCTTT.

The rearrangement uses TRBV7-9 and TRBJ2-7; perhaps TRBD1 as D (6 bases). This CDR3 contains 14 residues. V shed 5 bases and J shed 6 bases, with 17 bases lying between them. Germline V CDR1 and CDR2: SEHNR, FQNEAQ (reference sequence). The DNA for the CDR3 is TGTGCCAGCAGCGAAACCACAGGGTTTGGCGAGCAGTACTTC. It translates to CASSETTGFGEQYF.

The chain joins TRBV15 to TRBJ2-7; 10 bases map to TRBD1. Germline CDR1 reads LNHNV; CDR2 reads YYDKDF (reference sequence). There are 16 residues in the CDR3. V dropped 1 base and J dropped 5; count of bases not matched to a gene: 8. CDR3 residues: CATSRVGDRGVDEQYF. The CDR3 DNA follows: TGTGCCACCAGCAGAGTCGGGGACAGGGGTGTGGACGAGCAGTACTTC.

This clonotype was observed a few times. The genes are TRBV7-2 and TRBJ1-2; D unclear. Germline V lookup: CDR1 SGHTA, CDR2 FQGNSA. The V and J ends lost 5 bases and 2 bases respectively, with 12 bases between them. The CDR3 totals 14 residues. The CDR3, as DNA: TGTGCCAGCAGCCAGGCGGAATCGAACTATGGCTACACCTTC. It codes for CASSQAESNYGYTF.

This CDR3 is CASRGRGMNTEAFF. CDR3 bases: TGTGCCAGCAGGGGGAGGGGGATGAACACTGAAGCTTTCTTT. The V and J genes are TRBV6-6 and TRBJ1-1; a weak D match, TRBD1 (6 bases). Germline CDR1 MNHNY, CDR2 SVGAGI (reference sequence). The CDR3 runs 14 residues. V dropped 6 bases and J dropped 0 bases, with 11 bases sitting between them.

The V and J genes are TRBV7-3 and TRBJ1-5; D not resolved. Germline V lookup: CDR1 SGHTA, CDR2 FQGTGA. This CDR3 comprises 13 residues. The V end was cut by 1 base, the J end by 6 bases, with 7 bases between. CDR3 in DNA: TGTGCCAGCAGCTTAAGTTCTGGTCAGCCCCAGCATTTT. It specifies CASSLSSGQPQHF. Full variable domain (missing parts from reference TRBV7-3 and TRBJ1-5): GAGVSQTPSNKVTEKGKYVELRCDPISGHTALYWYRQSLGQGPEFLIYFQGTGAADDSGLPNDRFFAVRPEGSVSTLKIQRTERGDSAVYLCASSLSSGQPQHFGDGTRLSIL.

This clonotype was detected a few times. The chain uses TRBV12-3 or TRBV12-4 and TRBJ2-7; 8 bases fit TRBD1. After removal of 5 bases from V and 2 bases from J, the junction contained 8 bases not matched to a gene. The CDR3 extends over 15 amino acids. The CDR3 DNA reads TGTGCCAGCAGTACGTCCCAGACAGGGGCCTACGAGCAGTACTTC. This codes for CASSTSQTGAYEQYF.

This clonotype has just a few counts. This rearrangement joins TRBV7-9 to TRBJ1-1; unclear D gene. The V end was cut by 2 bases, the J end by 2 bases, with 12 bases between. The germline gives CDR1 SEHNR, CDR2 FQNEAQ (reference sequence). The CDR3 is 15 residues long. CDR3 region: CASSLKVSGNTEAFF. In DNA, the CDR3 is TGTGCCAGCAGCTTAAAGGTGTCGGGAAACACTGAAGCTTTCTTT.

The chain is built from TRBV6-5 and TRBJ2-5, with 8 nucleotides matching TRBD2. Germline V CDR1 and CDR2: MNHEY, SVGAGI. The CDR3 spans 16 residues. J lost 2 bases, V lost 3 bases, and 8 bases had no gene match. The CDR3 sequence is CASSYGPSGPQETQYF. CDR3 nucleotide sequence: TGTGCCAGCAGTTATGGACCTAGCGGGCCTCAAGAGACCCAGTACTTC.

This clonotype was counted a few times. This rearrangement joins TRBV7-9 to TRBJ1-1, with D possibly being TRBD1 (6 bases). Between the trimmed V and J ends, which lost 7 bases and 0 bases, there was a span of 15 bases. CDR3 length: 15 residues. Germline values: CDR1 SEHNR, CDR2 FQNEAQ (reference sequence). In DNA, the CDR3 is TGTGCCAGCACCGAGGTGGGGGGGCTGAACACTGAAGCTTTCTTT. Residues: CASTEVGGLNTEAFF.

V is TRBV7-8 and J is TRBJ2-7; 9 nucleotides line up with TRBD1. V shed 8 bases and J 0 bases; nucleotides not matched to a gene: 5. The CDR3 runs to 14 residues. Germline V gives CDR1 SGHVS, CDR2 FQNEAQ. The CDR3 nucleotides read TGTGCCAGCTCGAAGACAGGGGGCTCCTACGAGCAGTACTTC. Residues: CASSKTGGSYEQYF.

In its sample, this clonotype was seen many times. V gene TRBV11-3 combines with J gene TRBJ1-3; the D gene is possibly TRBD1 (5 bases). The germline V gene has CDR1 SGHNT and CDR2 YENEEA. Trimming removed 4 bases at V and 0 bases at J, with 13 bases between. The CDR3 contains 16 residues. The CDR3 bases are TGTGCCAGCAGCTACGGGACGGTCGGCTCTGGAAACACCATATATTTT. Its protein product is CASSYGTVGSGNTIYF.

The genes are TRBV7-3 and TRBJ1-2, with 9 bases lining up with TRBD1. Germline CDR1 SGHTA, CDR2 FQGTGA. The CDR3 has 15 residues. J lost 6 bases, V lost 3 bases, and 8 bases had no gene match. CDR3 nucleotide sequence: TGTGCCAGCAGCTTGGAACAGGGGGCATCCAATGGCTACACCTTC. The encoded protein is CASSLEQGASNGYTF.

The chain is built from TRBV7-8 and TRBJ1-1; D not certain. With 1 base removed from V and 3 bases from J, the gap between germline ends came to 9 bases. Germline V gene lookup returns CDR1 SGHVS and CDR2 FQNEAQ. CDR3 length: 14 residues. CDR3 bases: TGTGCCAGCAGCTTAGGACTTATCCACACTGAAGCTTTCTTT. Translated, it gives CASSLGLIHTEAFF.

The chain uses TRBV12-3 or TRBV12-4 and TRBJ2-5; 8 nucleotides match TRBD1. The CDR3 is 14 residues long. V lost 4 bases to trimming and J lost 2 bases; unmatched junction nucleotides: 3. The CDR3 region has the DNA TGTGCCAGCAGTTCCTGGACAGGGCAAGAGACCCAGTACTTC. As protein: CASSSWTGQETQYF.

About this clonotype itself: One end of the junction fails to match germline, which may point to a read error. The CDR3 reads CASSDSAFPGRLVMNTEAFF. CDR3 nucleotide sequence: TGTGCCAGCAGTGACTCGGCTTTTCCAGGGAGGTTGGTAATGAACACTGAAGCTTTCTTT. The rearrangement links TRBV6-6 to TRBJ1-1; the D gene is possibly TRBD1 (5 bases). Germline V gene data show CDR1 as MNHNY and CDR2 as SVGAGI (reference sequence). The CDR3 consists of 20 residues.

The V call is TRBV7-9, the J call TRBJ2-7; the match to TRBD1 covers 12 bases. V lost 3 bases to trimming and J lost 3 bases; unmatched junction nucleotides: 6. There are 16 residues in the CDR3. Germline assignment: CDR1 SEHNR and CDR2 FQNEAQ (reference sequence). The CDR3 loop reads CASSFRDRGLDYEQYF. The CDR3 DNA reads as TGTGCCAGCAGCTTCCGGGACAGGGGGCTCGACTACGAGCAGTACTTC.

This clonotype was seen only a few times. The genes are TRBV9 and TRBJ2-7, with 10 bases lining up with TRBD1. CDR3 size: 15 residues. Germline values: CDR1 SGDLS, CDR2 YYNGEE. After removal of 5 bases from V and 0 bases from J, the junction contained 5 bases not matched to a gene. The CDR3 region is CASSYGTGASYEQYF. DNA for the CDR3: TGTGCCAGCAGTTACGGGACAGGGGCCTCCTACGAGCAGTACTTC.